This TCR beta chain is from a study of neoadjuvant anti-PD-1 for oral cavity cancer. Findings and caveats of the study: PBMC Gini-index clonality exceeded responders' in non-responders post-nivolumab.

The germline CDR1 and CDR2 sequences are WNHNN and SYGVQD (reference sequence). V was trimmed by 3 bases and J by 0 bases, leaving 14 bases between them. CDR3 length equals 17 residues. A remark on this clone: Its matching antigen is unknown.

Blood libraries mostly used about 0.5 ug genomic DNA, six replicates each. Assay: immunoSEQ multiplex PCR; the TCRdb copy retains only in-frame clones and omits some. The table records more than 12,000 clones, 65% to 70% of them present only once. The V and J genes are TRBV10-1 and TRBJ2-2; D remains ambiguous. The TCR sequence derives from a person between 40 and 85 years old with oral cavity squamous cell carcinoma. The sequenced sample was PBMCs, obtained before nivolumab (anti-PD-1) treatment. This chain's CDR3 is CASSDPKTRTNTGELFF. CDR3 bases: TGCGCCAGCAGTGACCCTAAGACAAGAACGAACACCGGGGAGCTGTTTTTT.